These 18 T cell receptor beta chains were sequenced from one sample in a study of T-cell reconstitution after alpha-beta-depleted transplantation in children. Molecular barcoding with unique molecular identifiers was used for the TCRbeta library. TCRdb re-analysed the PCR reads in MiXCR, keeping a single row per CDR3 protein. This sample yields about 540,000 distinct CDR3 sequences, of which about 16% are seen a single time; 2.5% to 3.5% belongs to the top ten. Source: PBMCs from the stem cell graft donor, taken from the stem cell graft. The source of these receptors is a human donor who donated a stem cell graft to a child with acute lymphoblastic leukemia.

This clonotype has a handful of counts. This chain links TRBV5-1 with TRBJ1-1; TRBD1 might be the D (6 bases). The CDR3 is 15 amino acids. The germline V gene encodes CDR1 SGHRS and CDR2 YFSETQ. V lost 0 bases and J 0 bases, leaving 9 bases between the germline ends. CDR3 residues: CASSLAGALNTEAFF. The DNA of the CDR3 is TGCGCCAGCAGCTTGGCGGGGGCGTTGAACACTGAAGCTTTCTTT.

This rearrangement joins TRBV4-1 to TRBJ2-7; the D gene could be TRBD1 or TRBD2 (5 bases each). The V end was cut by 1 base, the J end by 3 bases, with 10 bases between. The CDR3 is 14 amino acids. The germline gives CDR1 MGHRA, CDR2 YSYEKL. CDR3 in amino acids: CASSQGGAHYEQYF. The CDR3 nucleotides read TGCGCCAGCAGCCAAGGAGGGGCCCACTACGAGCAGTACTTC.

CDR3 protein: CASSSGLVYFDGEQFF. The CDR3 nucleotides read TGTGCCAGCAGCTCGGGACTAGTCTATTTTGACGGTGAGCAGTTCTTC. The genes are TRBV7-9 and TRBJ2-1; 8 nucleotides align to TRBD2. Germline V lookup: CDR1 SEHNR, CDR2 FQNEAQ (reference sequence). This CDR3 has 16 residues. The ends lost 4 bases at V and 9 bases at J; junction bases unmatched: 14.

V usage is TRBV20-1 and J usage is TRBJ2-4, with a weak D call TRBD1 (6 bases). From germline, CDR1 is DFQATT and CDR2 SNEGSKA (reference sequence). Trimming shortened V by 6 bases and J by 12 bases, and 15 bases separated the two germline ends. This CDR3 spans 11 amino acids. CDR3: CSAEGLDSQYF. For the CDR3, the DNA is TGCAGTGCCGAGGGTTTGGACAGTCAGTACTTC.

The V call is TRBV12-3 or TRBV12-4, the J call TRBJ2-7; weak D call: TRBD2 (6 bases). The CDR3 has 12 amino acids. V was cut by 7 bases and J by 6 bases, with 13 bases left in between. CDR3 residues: CASTTGGSEQYF. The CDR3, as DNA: TGTGCCAGCACAACTGGGGGGAGCGAGCAGTACTTC.

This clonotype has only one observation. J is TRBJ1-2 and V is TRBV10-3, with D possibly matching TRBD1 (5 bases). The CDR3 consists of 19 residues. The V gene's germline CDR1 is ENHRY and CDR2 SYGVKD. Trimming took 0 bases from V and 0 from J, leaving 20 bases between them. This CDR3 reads CAISESFRGLRISNYGYTF. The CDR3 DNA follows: TGTGCCATCAGTGAGTCGTTTAGGGGTCTGAGGATCTCTAACTATGGCTACACCTTC.

CDR3 bases: TGTGCCAGCTCACCTAGACTAGCGGGAGCTGATTCCAAGGAGCAGTTCTTC. Protein sequence: CASSPRLAGADSKEQFF. This chain connects TRBV18 to TRBJ2-1; 12 bases agree with TRBD2. J gave up 10 bases and V 3 bases, and 13 bases lay outside the gene matches. CDR1 and CDR2 (germline): KGHSH, LQKENI. The CDR3 is 17 amino acids.

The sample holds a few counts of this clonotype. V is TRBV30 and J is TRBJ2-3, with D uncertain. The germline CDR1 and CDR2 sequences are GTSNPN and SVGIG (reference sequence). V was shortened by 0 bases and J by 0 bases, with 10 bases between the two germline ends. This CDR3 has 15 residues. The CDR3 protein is CAWSVILGSTDTQYF. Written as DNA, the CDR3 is TGTGCCTGGAGTGTGATACTTGGTAGCACAGATACGCAGTATTTT.

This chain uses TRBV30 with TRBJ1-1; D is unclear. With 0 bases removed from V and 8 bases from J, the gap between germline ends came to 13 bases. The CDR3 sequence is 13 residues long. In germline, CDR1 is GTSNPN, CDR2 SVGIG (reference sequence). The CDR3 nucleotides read TGTGCCTGGAGTGTACGTGGACTGCGAGAAGCTTTCTTT. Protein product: CAWSVRGLREAFF.

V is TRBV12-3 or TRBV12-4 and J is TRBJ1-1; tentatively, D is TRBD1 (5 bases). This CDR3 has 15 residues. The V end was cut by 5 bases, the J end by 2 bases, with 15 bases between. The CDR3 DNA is TGTGCCAGCAGTCTCTGGGGGACTATCAACACTGAAGCTTTCTTT. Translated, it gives CASSLWGTINTEAFF.

This CDR3 reads CASWGTSGTYNEQFF. CDR3 DNA sequence: TGTGCCAGCTGGGGGACTAGCGGGACCTACAATGAGCAGTTCTTC. The chain is built from TRBV7-9 and TRBJ2-1; 13 nucleotides match TRBD2. V lost 8 bases and J lost 2; bases outside the gene matches: 3. The CDR3 consists of 15 residues. Germline-derived CDR1 and CDR2 are SEHNR and FQNEAQ (reference sequence).

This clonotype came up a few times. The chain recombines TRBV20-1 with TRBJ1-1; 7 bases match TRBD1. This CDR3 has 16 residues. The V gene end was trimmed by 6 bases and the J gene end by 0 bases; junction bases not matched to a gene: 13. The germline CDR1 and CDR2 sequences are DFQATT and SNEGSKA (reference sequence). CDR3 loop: CSAGDSASRMNTEAFF. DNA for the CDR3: TGCAGTGCCGGGGACAGCGCCAGCCGCATGAACACTGAAGCTTTCTTT.

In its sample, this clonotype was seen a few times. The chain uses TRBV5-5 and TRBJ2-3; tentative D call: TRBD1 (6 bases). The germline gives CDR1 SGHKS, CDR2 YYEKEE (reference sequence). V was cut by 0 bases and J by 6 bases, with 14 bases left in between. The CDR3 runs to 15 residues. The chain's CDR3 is CASSLGQVNVDTQYF. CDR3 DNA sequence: TGTGCCAGCAGCTTGGGACAGGTTAATGTGGATACGCAGTATTTT. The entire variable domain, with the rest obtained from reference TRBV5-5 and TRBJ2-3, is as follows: DAGVTQSPTHLIKTRGQQVTLRCSPISGHKSVSWYQQVLGQGPQFIFQYYEKEERGRGNFPDRFSARQFPNYSSELNVNALLLGDSALYLCASSLGQVNVDTQYFGPGTRLTVL.

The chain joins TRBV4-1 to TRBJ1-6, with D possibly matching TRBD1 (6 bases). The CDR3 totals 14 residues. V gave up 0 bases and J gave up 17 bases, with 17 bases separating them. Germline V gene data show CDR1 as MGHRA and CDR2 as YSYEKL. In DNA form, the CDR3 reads TGCGCCAGCAGCCAAGAGGCGAACAGGGTGGTTGTCCACTTT. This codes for CASSQEANRVVVHF.

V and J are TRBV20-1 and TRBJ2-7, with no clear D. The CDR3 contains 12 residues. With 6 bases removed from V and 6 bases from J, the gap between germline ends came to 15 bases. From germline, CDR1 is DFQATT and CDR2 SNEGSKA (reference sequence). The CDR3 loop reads CSATGPTGEQYF. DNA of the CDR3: TGCAGTGCCACGGGCCCAACCGGCGAGCAGTACTTC.

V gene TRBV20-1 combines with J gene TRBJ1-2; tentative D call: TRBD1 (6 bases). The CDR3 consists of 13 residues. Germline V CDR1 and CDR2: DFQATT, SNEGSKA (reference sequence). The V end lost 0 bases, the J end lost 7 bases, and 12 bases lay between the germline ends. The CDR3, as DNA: TGCAGTGCTAGAGAACAGGGTCCCAGTGGCTACACCTTC. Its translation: CSAREQGPSGYTF.

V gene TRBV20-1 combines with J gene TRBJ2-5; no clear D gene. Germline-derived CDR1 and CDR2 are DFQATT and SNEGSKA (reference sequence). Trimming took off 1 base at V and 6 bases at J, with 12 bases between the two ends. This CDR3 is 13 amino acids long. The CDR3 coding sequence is TGCAGTGCTAGAGGTGTCTATCCGAAGACCCAGTACTTC. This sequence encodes CSARGVYPKTQYF.

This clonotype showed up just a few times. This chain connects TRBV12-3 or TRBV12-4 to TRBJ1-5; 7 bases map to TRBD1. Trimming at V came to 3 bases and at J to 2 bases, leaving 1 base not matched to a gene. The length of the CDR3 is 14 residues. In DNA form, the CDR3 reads TGTGCCAGCAGTTTCCAGGGGGGCAATCAGCCCCAGCATTTT. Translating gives CASSFQGGNQPQHF.